This TCR beta chain was identified in a study of identifying expanded T cells in peripheral blood (dated by TCRdb to about 2019). Study-level background: Technical replicates were generated by sequencing separate aliquots of the same genomic DNA pool, with four replicates compared pairwise. Study-wide findings and limitations: Across all healthy-donor time intervals, the beta-binomial model significantly lowered both the number of clones called differentially abundant and the false-positive rate. Between technical replicates the binomial model flagged roughly 1.2 differentially abundant clones, whereas over around 2 weeks the binomial model flagged about 15 and over roughly 4 weeks around 20. Across all healthy donors, variance in clone template counts between roughly 2-week samples was found to increase significantly with total template count. The authors expected that biological variance in healthy repertoires might rise further over much longer intervals, such as months to years.

Details on this clone: It lacks a known antigen. No much larger clone is present one base from it, and per-base qualities are unavailable.

The CDR1 and CDR2 encoded by the germline V gene are SGHVS and FQNEAQ. The germline ends are 10 bases apart after V is trimmed by 4 bases and J by 7 bases. The CDR3 sequence holds 13 residues, the cysteine and phenylalanine included. Only the CDR3 portion is preserved as DNA: 39 bases, with reading frame beginning at the first base. TCRbeta CDR3 regions were profiled by bias-controlled multiplex PCR amplification of genomic DNA with the immunoSEQ Assay. In the source study's methods: To quantify the absolute abundance of each unique TCRbeta CDR3 region, the sequences were collapsed and filtered. Differential abundance was assessed using a binomial (Fisher-equivalent) model and a beta-binomial model in which time-dependent variance fitted from healthy donors was added. Clones with fewer than 5 combined templates were removed, and a clone was called differentially abundant if the clone's Benjamini-Hochberg FDR was below 0.01. The form v = (b*log(k)+a)^2 was used to model beta-binomial variance as a function of total template count across the two samples. As stored in TCRdb, this immuneACCESS dataset retains in-frame rearrangements with V and J assigned. A fraction of the clones does not appear; measured against another copy, unresolved V genes explain less than half of the discrepancy, and the remainder lacks a known reason. V and J calls and clone size are as listed in that table; D and trimming were resolved from the DNA. For this sample the table gives over 90,000 clones, of which approximately 89% were detected only once. The ten largest clones represent 12% to 15% of the sample.

During the collection period, no immune events, such as infections, were documented for the healthy donors. Healthy-donor blood repertoires served as a training cohort to calibrate time-dependent variance in a beta-binomial model of T-cell clone differential abundance. The training cohort comprised roughly ten healthy donors, 3 female and 7 male. The donors were between about 29 and 65 years old, with an average age of about 40 years. Whole blood from each healthy donor was obtained from a commercial supplier and was collected at three time points about 15 days apart. For immunosequencing, genomic DNA was extracted from unsorted whole blood.

The TCR sequence derives from a person between 18 and 75 years old in good health. This receptor chain uses TRBV7-8 and TRBJ1-4; there is no confident call for the D gene. Source material: blood. The DNA reads as follows: TGTGCCAGCAGCTATCTCGGACGTGAAAAACTGTTTTTT. It codes for CASSYLGREKLFF.